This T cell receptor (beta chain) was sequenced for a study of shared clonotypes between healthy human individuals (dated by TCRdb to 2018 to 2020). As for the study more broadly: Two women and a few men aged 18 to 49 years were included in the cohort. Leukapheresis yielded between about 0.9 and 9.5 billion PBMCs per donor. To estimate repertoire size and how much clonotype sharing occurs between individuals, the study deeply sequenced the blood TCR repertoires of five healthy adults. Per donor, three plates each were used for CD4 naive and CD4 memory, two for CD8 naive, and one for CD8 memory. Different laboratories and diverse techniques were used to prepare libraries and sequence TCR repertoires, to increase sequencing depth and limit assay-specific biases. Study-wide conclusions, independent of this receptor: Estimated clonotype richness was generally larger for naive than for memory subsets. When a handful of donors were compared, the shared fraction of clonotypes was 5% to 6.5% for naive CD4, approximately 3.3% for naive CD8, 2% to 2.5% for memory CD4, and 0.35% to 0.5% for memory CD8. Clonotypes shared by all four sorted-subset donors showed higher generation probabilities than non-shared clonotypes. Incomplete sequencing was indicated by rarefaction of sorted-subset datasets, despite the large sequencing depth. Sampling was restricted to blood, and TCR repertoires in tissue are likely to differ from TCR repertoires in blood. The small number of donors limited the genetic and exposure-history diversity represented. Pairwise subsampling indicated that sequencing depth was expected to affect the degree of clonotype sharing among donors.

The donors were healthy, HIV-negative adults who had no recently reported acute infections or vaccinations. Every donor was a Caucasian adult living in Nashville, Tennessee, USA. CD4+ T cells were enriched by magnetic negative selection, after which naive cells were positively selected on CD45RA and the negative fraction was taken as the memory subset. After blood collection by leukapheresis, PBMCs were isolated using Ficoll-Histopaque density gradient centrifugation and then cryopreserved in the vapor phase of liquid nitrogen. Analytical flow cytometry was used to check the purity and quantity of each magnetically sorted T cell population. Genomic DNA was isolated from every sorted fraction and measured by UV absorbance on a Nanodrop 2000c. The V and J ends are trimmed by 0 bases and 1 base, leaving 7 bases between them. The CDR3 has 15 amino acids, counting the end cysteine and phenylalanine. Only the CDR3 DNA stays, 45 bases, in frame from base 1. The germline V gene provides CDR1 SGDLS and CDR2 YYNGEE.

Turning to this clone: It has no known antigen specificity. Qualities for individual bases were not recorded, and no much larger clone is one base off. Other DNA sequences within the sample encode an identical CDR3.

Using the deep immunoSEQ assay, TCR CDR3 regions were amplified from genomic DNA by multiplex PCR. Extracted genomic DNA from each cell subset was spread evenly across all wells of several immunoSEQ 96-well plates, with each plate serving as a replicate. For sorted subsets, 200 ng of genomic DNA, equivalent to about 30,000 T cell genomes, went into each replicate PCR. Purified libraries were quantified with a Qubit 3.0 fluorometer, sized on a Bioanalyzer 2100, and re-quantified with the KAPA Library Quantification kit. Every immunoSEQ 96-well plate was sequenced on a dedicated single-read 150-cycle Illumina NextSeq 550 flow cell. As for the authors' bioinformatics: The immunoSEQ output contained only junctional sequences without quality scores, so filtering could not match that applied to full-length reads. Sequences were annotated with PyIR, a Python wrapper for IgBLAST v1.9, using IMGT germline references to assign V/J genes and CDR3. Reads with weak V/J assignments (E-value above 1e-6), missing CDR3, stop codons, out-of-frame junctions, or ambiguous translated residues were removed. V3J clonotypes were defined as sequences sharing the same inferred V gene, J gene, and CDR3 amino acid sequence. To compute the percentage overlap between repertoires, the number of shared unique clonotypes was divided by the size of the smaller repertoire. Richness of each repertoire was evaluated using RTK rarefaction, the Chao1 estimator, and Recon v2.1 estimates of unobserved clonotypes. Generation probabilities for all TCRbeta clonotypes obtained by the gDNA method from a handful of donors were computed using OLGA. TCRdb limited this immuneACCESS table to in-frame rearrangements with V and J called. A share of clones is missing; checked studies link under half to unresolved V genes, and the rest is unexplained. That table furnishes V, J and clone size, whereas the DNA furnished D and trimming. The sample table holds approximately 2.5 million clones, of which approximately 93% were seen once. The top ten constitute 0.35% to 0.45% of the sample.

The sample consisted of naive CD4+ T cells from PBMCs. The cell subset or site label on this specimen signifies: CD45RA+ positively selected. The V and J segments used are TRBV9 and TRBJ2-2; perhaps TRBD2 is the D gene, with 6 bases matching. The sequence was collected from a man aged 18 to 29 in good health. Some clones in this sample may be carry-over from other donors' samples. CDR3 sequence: CASSVGSGNTGELFF. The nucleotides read TGTGCCAGCAGCGTAGGTAGCGGGAACACCGGGGAGCTGTTTTTT.